This T cell receptor beta chain was sequenced during a study of T cells in Graves' hyperthyroidism and ophthalmopathy. The CDR3 has 14 residues. The ends were cut back, 5 bases at V and 2 bases at J, with 13 bases in the middle. CDR1 is DFQATT and CDR2 is SNEGSKA in the germline V gene (reference sequence). RNA transcripts were the template for amplifying TCR beta CDR3 regions. Initially, a first-round RT-PCR of the TCR CDR3 employed the HTBI primer set. TCRdb used MiXCR to reprocess the multiplex PCR reads, holding one entry per CDR3 protein. The sample lists fewer than 900,000 distinct CDR3 sequences, 18% occurring once.

The material sequenced was blood. The receptor was isolated from a woman between 50 and 59 years old with Graves' hyperthyroidism that later progressed to Graves' ophthalmopathy. This chain connects TRBV20-1 to TRBJ2-1, with a possible D match to TRBD2 (7 bases). The CDR3 is CSAEGGGTYNEQFF. As DNA, the CDR3 is TGCAGTGCTGAGGGGGGGGGGACCTACAATGAGCAGTTCTTC.